One sample yielded the 15 T cell receptor beta chains listed below, sequenced in a study of persistence of HIV-infected CD4 T cells. Cells were stimulated nonspecifically with anti-CD3/anti-CD28 magnetic beads. Sorting selected CD4+ T cells upregulating both CD40 ligand and CD69. The immunoSEQ assay was version 4, run in survey mode. Data came from immunoSEQ multiplex PCR; TCRdb stores just in-frame clones and leaves some out. The data contain tens of thousands of clones, about 87% of them singletons. Antigens for these TCRs are unknown. The source was CD4+ T cells sorted from PBMCs after 18-hour stimulation, collected from a patient who received antiretroviral therapy. These receptors originate from an adult woman with HIV who was CMV-seropositive.

The chain uses TRBV18 and TRBJ1-5; the D is unclear. This CDR3 is 16 amino acids long. The V and J ends lost 3 bases and 3 bases respectively, with 15 bases between them. Germline V gene data show CDR1 as KGHSH and CDR2 as LQKENI. The CDR3 loop reads CASSPMAAENNQPQHF. CDR3 nucleotides: TGTGCCAGCTCACCTATGGCAGCGGAGAACAATCAGCCCCAGCATTTT. Supplemented by reference TRBV18 and TRBJ1-5, the full variable domain reads NAGVMQNPRHLVRRRGQEARLRCSPMKGHSHVYWYRQLPEEGLKFMVYLQKENIIDESGMPKERFSAEFPKEGPSILRIQQVVRGDSAAYFCASSPMAAENNQPQHFGDGTRLSIL.

This clone appeared a few times. V usage is TRBV2 and J usage is TRBJ1-1; 7 bases agree with TRBD1. The V gene's germline CDR1 is SNHLY and CDR2 FYNNEI. Trimming took 6 bases from V and 0 from J; bases not matched to a gene: 7. The CDR3 has 15 residues. The CDR3 loop is CASSPDRSMNTEAFF. CDR3 bases: TGTGCCAGCAGCCCGGACAGGAGCATGAACACTGAAGCTTTCTTT.

The rearrangement links TRBV6-2 or TRBV6-3 to TRBJ1-1, with D hard to call. Per germline, CDR1 MNHEY and CDR2 SVGEGT. Trimming stripped 5 bases from V and 2 bases from J, with 12 bases between. The CDR3 is 14 amino acids. The CDR3 loop reads CASSNQAGNTEAFF. CDR3 nucleotide sequence: TGTGCCAGCAGTAACCAGGCAGGTAACACTGAAGCTTTCTTT.

This chain uses TRBV10-2 with TRBJ1-2; D perhaps matches TRBD1 (5 bases). This CDR3 comprises 13 residues. The germline CDR1 and CDR2 sequences are WSHSY and SAAADI. V gave up 7 bases and J gave up 6 bases, with 15 bases separating them. In DNA, the CDR3 is TGCGCCAGCACACGGGACCCAAGGGATGGCTACACCTTC. This encodes CASTRDPRDGYTF.

This rearrangement joins TRBV5-1 to TRBJ1-1; TRBD1 aligns across 7 bases. With V trimmed by 4 bases and J by 0 bases, 9 bases remained unmatched. Germline V gives CDR1 SGHRS, CDR2 YFSETQ. The CDR3 has 16 amino acids. The CDR3 DNA is TGCGCCAGCAGCCTGACCGGGACAGCAATGAACACTGAAGCTTTCTTT. This gives the protein CASSLTGTAMNTEAFF.

The chain recombines TRBV19 with TRBJ2-1, with D perhaps matching TRBD1 (6 bases). The CDR3 totals 20 residues. The V end was cut by 3 bases, the J end by 4 bases, with 28 bases between. Germline V CDR1 and CDR2: LNHDA, SQIVND (reference sequence). CDR3 nucleotides: TGTGCCAGTAGTATCGCCATCGGTGTGGGGGCACCAATATTTTACAATGAGCAGTTCTTC. This codes for CASSIAIGVGAPIFYNEQFF.

The chain links TRBV19 to TRBJ1-2; perhaps TRBD1 as D (6 bases). The CDR3 totals 14 residues. The germline V gene encodes CDR1 LNHDA and CDR2 SQIVND (reference sequence). The V end lost 0 bases, the J end lost 7 bases, and 12 bases lay between the germline ends. CDR3 sequence: CASSIDPQGPGYTF. For the CDR3, the DNA is TGTGCCAGTAGTATAGATCCACAGGGTCCTGGCTACACCTTC.

This chain uses TRBV7-8 with TRBJ2-7, with TRBD2 identical over 7 bases. Germline loops: CDR1 SGHVS, CDR2 FQNEAQ. This CDR3 comprises 12 residues. V lost 7 bases, J lost 6 bases, and 6 bases stayed unmatched. The CDR3 loop is CASTASGREQYV. The CDR3 nucleotides are TGTGCCAGCACGGCTAGCGGCCGCGAGCAGTACGTC.

The CDR3 region has the DNA TGCAGTGCTAGTTCCGGGAATCAGCCCCAGCATTTT. It yields the protein CSASSGNQPQHF. This chain uses TRBV20-1 with TRBJ1-5; D is ambiguous. The germline gives CDR1 DFQATT, CDR2 SNEGSKA (reference sequence). V lost 3 bases and J 4 bases, leaving 7 bases between the germline ends. This CDR3 spans 12 amino acids.

The chain couples TRBV5-1 to TRBJ1-4; D gene unclear. CDR1 and CDR2 from the germline V gene are SGHRS and YFSETQ. The V end lost 4 bases, the J end lost 4 bases, and 8 bases lay between the germline ends. The CDR3 length is 13 residues. CDR3 sequence: CASSGEINEKLFF. The CDR3 DNA is TGCGCCAGCAGCGGAGAAATTAATGAAAAACTGTTTTTT.

This chain joins TRBV10-2 and TRBJ2-7, with no clear D. Trimming removed 1 base from V and 7 bases from J, with 5 bases in between. Looked up from germline, CDR1 is WSHSY and CDR2 is SAAADI. The CDR3 is 11 amino acids. Here the CDR3 reads CASSELREQYV. The CDR3 DNA sequence: TGCGCCAGCAGTGAGTTGAGAGAGCAGTACGTC.

V gene TRBV18 combines with J gene TRBJ1-4; maybe TRBD1 (6 bases). The V gene lost 3 bases and the J gene lost 5 bases, with 13 bases spanning the gap. Germline assignment: CDR1 KGHSH and CDR2 LQKENI. This CDR3 is built from 15 residues. CDR3: CASSPQGQRNEKLFF. Here the CDR3 DNA reads TGTGCCAGCTCACCTCAAGGACAGCGGAATGAAAAACTGTTTTTT. Full variable domain (missing parts from reference TRBV18 and TRBJ1-4): NAGVMQNPRHLVRRRGQEARLRCSPMKGHSHVYWYRQLPEEGLKFMVYLQKENIIDESGMPKERFSAEFPKEGPSILRIQQVVRGDSAAYFCASSPQGQRNEKLFFGSGTQLSVL.

J is TRBJ1-3 and V is TRBV9, with D possibly matching TRBD1 (6 bases). Germline V gene data show CDR1 as SGDLS and CDR2 as YYNGEE. Trimming took 6 bases from V and 4 from J, leaving 14 bases between them. This CDR3 comprises 14 residues. DNA of the CDR3: TGTGCCAGCACCACCGGGACAAACGGAAACACCATATATTTT. Protein: CASTTGTNGNTIYF.

The V gene is TRBV13, the J gene TRBJ2-3, with D possibly matching TRBD1 (5 bases). The CDR3 consists of 13 residues. V was clipped by 3 bases and J by 3 bases, with 7 bases between them. CDR1 is PRHDT, CDR2 FYEKMQ, per germline (reference sequence). As DNA, the CDR3 is TGTGCCAGCAGCTTTCAGGGAACAGATACGCAGTATTTT. Encoded protein: CASSFQGTDTQYF.

The V gene is TRBV10-1, the J gene TRBJ1-2, with D maybe TRBD1 (5 bases). The CDR3 sequence is 14 residues long. The ends were cut back, 3 bases at V and 8 bases at J, with 16 bases in the middle. From germline, CDR1 is WNHNN and CDR2 SYGVQD (reference sequence). The CDR3 region has the DNA TGCGCCAGCAGTGAATCCGGGACCCCGAGGGGCTACACCTTC. Protein product: CASSESGTPRGYTF.